A selection of T cell receptor beta chains follows, all from one sample in a study of T cells in Graves' hyperthyroidism and ophthalmopathy. One entry per CDR3 protein results from TCRdb running MiXCR on the multiplex PCR reads. The repertoire holds roughly 560,000 distinct CDR3 sequences, with over 12% as singletons. The specimen was blood. Source of these receptors: a woman aged 40 to 50 with Graves' ophthalmopathy. Each CDR3 is given with its conserved first and last residue. A D gene is named only where the DNA matches it firmly. Only part of the rows carry a size: once, few, many, or a class if the clone is expanded.

TRBJ1-6 | - | few | TRBV5-1 | CASKVSYNSPLHF | TGCGCCAGCAAAGTCAGCTATAATTCACCCCTCCACTTT
TRBJ2-7 | TRBD1 | many | TRBV28 | CASSRDSPMGGQYF | TGTGCCAGCAGTCGGGACAGCCCAATGGGCGGGCAGTACTTC
TRBJ2-7 | - | few | TRBV18 | CASSHSKGYYEQYF | TGTGCCAGCTCACACTCGAAAGGTTACTACGAGCAGTACTTC
TRBJ2-4 | - | - | TRBV30 | CAWSVRGPLNIQYF | TGTGCCTGGAGTGTGAGAGGGCCCTTAAACATTCAGTACTTC
TRBJ1-2 | - | few | TRBV12-3/TRBV12-4 | CASSPRGTIYGYAF | TGTGCCAGCAGTCCCCGGGGCACGATCTATGGCTACGCCTTC
TRBJ2-7 | - | many | TRBV27 | CASSFSTGSSYEQYF | TGTGCCAGCAGTTTCTCTACAGGGAGCTCCTACGAGCAGTACTTC
TRBJ2-7 | - | many | TRBV6-2/TRBV6-3 | CASSYPGSSYEQYF | TGTGCCAGCAGTTACCCGGGGAGCTCCTACGAGCAGTACTTC
TRBJ2-2 | - | many | TRBV7-9 | CASSPTGTGAGELFF | TGTGCCAGCAGCCCCACAGGGACGGGAGCCGGGGAGCTGTTTTTT
TRBJ1-1 | - | many | TRBV12-3/TRBV12-4 | CASSSGTGKFF | TGTGCCAGCAGTTCCGGGACGGGGAAATTCTTT
TRBJ1-2 | TRBD1 | many | TRBV10-3 | CAISEGGQGGGYTF | TGTGCCATCAGTGAGGGAGGACAGGGAGGTGGCTACACCTTC
TRBJ2-7 | - | many | TRBV2 | CASSEIDGRGYEQYF | TGTGCCAGCAGTGAAATCGATGGTAGGGGCTACGAGCAGTACTTC
TRBJ2-7 | - | many | TRBV30 | CACIRDSSYEQYF | TGTGCCTGTATCCGGGACTCCTCCTACGAGCAGTACTTC
TRBJ2-7 | - | few | TRBV28 | CASSLDSSVGAEVTYEQYF | TGTGCCAGCAGTCTAGATAGCAGTGTAGGAGCGGAGGTTACCTACGAGCAGTACTTC
TRBJ2-7 | - | many | TRBV2 | CASNRGGRYEQYF | TGTGCCAGCAATCGCGGCGGACGCTACGAGCAGTACTTC
TRBJ2-7 | - | many | TRBV15 | CATSRDGVSYEQYF | TGTGCCACCAGCAGAGATGGGGTCTCCTACGAGCAGTACTTC
TRBJ2-5 | - | many | TRBV11-2 | CASSLEFRQETQYF | TGTGCCAGCAGCTTAGAATTCAGACAAGAGACCCAGTACTTC